This TCR beta chain was captured by sequencing in a study of blood T cell repertoires in COVID-19. Study details: COVID-19 samples from acute and convalescent phases originated in the United States, Italy and Spain. The cDNA or gDNA used as material had been derived from T cells, B-cell-depleted T cells, or PBMCs.

The table lists this clone with a few counts. Authors' processing steps: Reference gene primer amplification gave nucleated cell count estimates. Some clones are missing from TCRdb's copy, which holds only in-frame ones; the method was immunoSEQ multiplex PCR. The DNA was the basis for D and trimming; V, J and clone size are from that table. Among 45,000 to 70,000 clones listed, 75% to 90% were seen once. Germline V gene lookup returns CDR1 SEHNR and CDR2 FQNEAQ (reference sequence). The CDR3 sequence is 14 residues long. V lost 11 bases, J lost 7 bases, and 18 bases lay in between. The rearrangement links TRBV7-9 to TRBJ1-6; possibly TRBD1 for D (5 bases). This sequence originates from a woman between 55 and 75 years old with active COVID-19. Sequencing was done on a sample of peripheral blood. The CDR3 loop is CAGSEAGNNSPLHF. The CDR3 coding sequence is TGTGCCGGATCCGAGGCAGGGAACAATTCACCCCTCCACTTT.